This T cell receptor beta chain derives from a study of T-cell memory formation after mild COVID-19. Study-wide background: The two donors had largely donor-specific TCR clusters.

This clonotype turned up a few times. What it binds is not known. Findings and limits, study-wide: Pre-infection memory already had some responding clones, implying cross-reactive memory joined. CD4+ contracting clones were mainly CM and EM; CD8+ ones, EMRA.

Via MiXCR, TCRdb re-called the 5' RACE reads, giving one row per CDR3 protein. The sample lists 200,000 to 300,000 distinct CDR3 sequences; approximately 16% were seen once. V was clipped by 3 bases and J by 5 bases, with 13 bases between them. Germline V lookup: CDR1 KGHSH, CDR2 LQKENI. This CDR3 has 14 amino acids. This rearrangement joins TRBV18 to TRBJ1-1, with a possible D match to TRBD1 (6 bases). This receptor was taken from a man between 18 and 29 years old who had mild COVID-19 (a few samples of this study predate the infection). Cell type and time point are not known. Sequencing used PBMCs or a T cell subset sorted from them (not recorded which). CDR3 loop: CASSPPGAKTEAFF. CDR3 nucleotide sequence: TGTGCCAGCTCACCGCCGGGGGCAAAAACTGAAGCTTTCTTT.